Shown below are 10 T cell receptor beta chains from a single sample sequenced in a study of T-cell reconstitution after alpha-beta-depleted transplantation in children. Preparation of the TCRbeta library involved a method that used unique molecular identifiers. TCRdb fed the PCR reads into MiXCR, producing one record per CDR3 protein. Here the sample spans about 280,000 distinct CDR3 sequences, roughly 10% being singletons. The sample here was peripheral blood, taken 180 days after TCRalphabeta/CD19-depleted stem cell transplant. The receptors here all came from a male patient between 2 and 15 years old who had a stem cell transplant for chronic granulomatous disease, so the T cells may come from the graft donor.

The V gene is TRBV6-5, the J gene TRBJ2-7; tentatively, D is TRBD1 or TRBD2 (6 bases each). The germline V gene has CDR1 MNHEY and CDR2 SVGAGI. The CDR3 has 14 residues. V was pared by 3 bases and J by 2 bases, with 11 bases between. This chain's CDR3 is CASSYAGEAYEQYF. DNA for the CDR3: TGTGCCAGCAGTTATGCAGGGGAGGCCTACGAGCAGTACTTC.

This clonotype occurred many times. The chain employs TRBV5-8 and TRBJ2-3; 7 bases agree with TRBD2. Per the germline V gene, CDR1 is SGHTS and CDR2 is YDEGEE. The CDR3 spans 14 residues. The trim removed 2 bases at V and 1 base at J, leaving 1 base unmatched. The CDR3 sequence: CASSFGRGTDTQYF. CDR3 bases: TGTGCCAGCAGCTTTGGGAGGGGCACAGATACGCAGTATTTT.

This clonotype was observed at least ten times. This chain connects TRBV5-1 to TRBJ2-2; the match to TRBD1 covers 7 bases. The CDR3 has 15 residues. After removal of 3 bases from V and 2 bases from J, the junction contained 4 bases not matched to a gene. The germline V gene encodes CDR1 SGHRS and CDR2 YFSETQ. CDR3 nucleotide sequence: TGCGCCAGCAGCTCGGGACAGCTCAACACCGGGGAGCTGTTTTTT. It codes for CASSSGQLNTGELFF.

This clonotype has just a few counts. J is TRBJ1-1 and V is TRBV6-2 or TRBV6-3, with TRBD1 identical over 10 bases. Germline CDR1 reads MNHEY; CDR2 reads SVGEGT. The V and J ends lost 6 bases and 0 bases, in that order; junction bases with no gene match: 10. This CDR3 is built from 17 residues. For the CDR3, the DNA is TGTGCCAGCAGCCCGGACAGGGGGGGACCCATGAACACTGAAGCTTTCTTT. Translation gives CASSPDRGGPMNTEAFF.

This clonotype was recorded many times. The chain recombines TRBV6-5 with TRBJ2-4; D not resolved. Germline loops: CDR1 MNHEY, CDR2 SVGAGI. The V end lost 2 bases, the J end lost 8 bases, and 10 bases lay between the germline ends. This CDR3 contains 13 residues. CDR3 sequence: CASSYRPGYIQYF. The CDR3 region has the DNA TGTGCCAGCAGTTACCGCCCGGGTTACATTCAGTACTTC.

The chain couples TRBV5-4 to TRBJ2-5; D might be TRBD2 (6 bases). The germline gives CDR1 SGHNT, CDR2 YYREEE (reference sequence). Trimming shortened V by 4 bases and J by 5 bases, and 12 bases separated the two germline ends. The CDR3 is 13 amino acids. The CDR3: CASSPGVWETQYF. Written as DNA, the CDR3 is TGTGCCAGCAGCCCGGGAGTATGGGAGACCCAGTACTTC. The variable domain in full, with the rest retrieved from reference TRBV5-4 and TRBJ2-5, is ETGVTQSPTHLIKTRGQQVTLRCSSQSGHNTVSWYQQALGQGPQFIFQYYREEENGRGNFPPRFSGLQFPNYSSELNVNALELDDSALYLCASSPGVWETQYFGPGTRLLVL.

This clonotype was detected ten times or more. The rearrangement links TRBV28 to TRBJ2-7; D gene unclear. Germline CDR1 is MDHEN and CDR2 is SYDVKM. The CDR3 has 13 amino acids. The V end was cut by 5 bases, the J end by 7 bases, with 15 bases between. The CDR3 spells CASSPNVLYEQYF. The CDR3 nucleotides read TGTGCCAGCAGTCCCAATGTTTTGTATGAGCAGTACTTC.

This clonotype was detected ten times or more. J is TRBJ2-6 and V is TRBV5-1; TRBD1 matches at 11 bases. With V trimmed by 6 bases and J by 0 bases, 5 bases remained unmatched. Germline V gives CDR1 SGHRS, CDR2 YFSETQ. The CDR3 contains 17 residues. CDR3 in amino acids: CASNGQGAISGANVLTF. DNA of the CDR3: TGCGCCAGCAATGGACAGGGGGCGATCTCTGGGGCCAACGTCCTGACTTTC.

This clonotype was seen many times. The V call is TRBV12-3 or TRBV12-4, the J call TRBJ2-7, with D uncertain. The CDR3 consists of 12 residues. V was pared by 5 bases and J by 6 bases, with 11 bases between. This chain's CDR3 is CASSTIPGEQYF. The CDR3 nucleotides read TGTGCCAGCAGTACTATTCCCGGCGAGCAGTACTTC.

This clonotype was counted at least ten times. This rearrangement joins TRBV10-2 to TRBJ2-1, with D possibly being TRBD2 (5 bases). The germline CDR1 and CDR2 sequences are WSHSY and SAAADI. The CDR3 has 15 residues. The V and J ends lost 7 bases and 5 bases respectively, with 18 bases between them. CDR3 amino acids: CASIYGLAPNNEQFF. The CDR3, as DNA: TGCGCCAGCATCTATGGGCTAGCCCCGAACAATGAGCAGTTCTTC.